This T cell receptor (beta chain) was found in a study of blood T cell repertoires in COVID-19. Study-level information: Sources were T cells, B-cell-depleted T cells, or PBMCs; the material itself was cDNA or gDNA.

This clone showed up just a few times. The CDR3 sequence is 14 residues long. The V gene lost 2 bases and the J gene lost 9 bases, with 14 bases spanning the gap. In germline, CDR1 is LGHDT, CDR2 YNNKEL (reference sequence). Authors' methods: From reference gene primer amplification, estimates of nucleated cell counts were derived. The table came from immunoSEQ multiplex PCR; TCRdb's copy has only in-frame clones and leaves some out. V and J calls and clone size are as listed in that table; D and trimming were resolved from the DNA. The sample includes around 69,000 clones, 70% to 90% of them seen just once.

V is TRBV3-1 (or the pseudogene TRBV3-2) and J is TRBJ2-1, with D possibly being TRBD2 (6 bases). The sequence was collected from a man in his forties or fifties with acute or convalescent COVID-19. Sequenced sample: peripheral blood. The CDR3 loop reads CASSQRSRGSEQFF. The CDR3, as DNA: TGTGCCAGCAGCCAAAGGTCGCGGGGAAGTGAGCAGTTCTTC.